This passage covers 27 T cell receptor beta chains from one sample sequenced in a study of vaccination and CD4 T cells after COVID-19. The treatment: approximately 9-day PBMC culture with coronavirus spike peptide pools or control peptides (ViraFEST assay). Oncomine TCR Beta short-read sequencing was applied to DNA from cultured CD4+ T cells. TCRdb called the PCR reads again in MiXCR, with one record for every CDR3 protein. The sample lists more than 8,000 distinct CDR3 sequences, approximately 55% occurring once. These receptors lack a known antigen. Sequenced sample: CD4+ T cells from blood, cultured in vitro. Receptors were obtained from a human donor who had recovered from COVID-19.

A remark on this clonotype: One junction end does not reproduce the germline sequence, and a read error may be involved. V and J are TRBV5-3 and TRBJ2-5, with 9 nucleotides matching TRBD1. TRBV5-3 counts as an open reading frame of uncertain function. This CDR3 spans 13 amino acids. CDR3 DNA sequence: TGTGCCAGCAGCTTGGGACAGGGTCATTCGGGGTACTTC. It translates to CASSLGQGHSGYF.

V gene TRBV4-3 combines with J gene TRBJ1-2; maybe TRBD1 (5 bases). The CDR3 runs 15 residues. V was clipped by 1 base and J by 1 base, with 10 bases between them. Germline V gives CDR1 LGHNA, CDR2 YSLEER. The CDR3 sequence: CASSQVRDSNYGYTF. DNA of the CDR3: TGCGCCAGCAGCCAAGTTAGAGACAGTAACTATGGCTACACCTTC.

The chain joins TRBV11-2 to TRBJ2-7; D gene unclear. Deletions cut 1 base from V and 3 bases from J, with 16 bases between. The CDR3 contains 16 residues. The V gene's germline CDR1 is SGHAT and CDR2 FQNNGV. The chain's CDR3 is CASSLVATRTGYEQYF. CDR3 sequence (DNA): TGTGCCAGCAGCTTAGTCGCGACCCGAACGGGCTACGAGCAGTACTTC.

The count of this clonotype is one. The chain joins TRBV27 to TRBJ1-4; no firm D call. Trimming stripped 0 bases from V and 7 bases from J, with 9 bases between. Germline assignment: CDR1 MNHEY and CDR2 SMNVEV (reference sequence). The CDR3 has 14 amino acids. This CDR3 is CASSLSQWGEKLFF. CDR3 sequence (DNA): TGTGCCAGCAGTTTATCACAGTGGGGTGAAAAACTGTTTTTT.

The genes are TRBV7-2 and TRBJ1-1; D unresolved. V lost 5 bases and J 3 bases, leaving 10 bases between the germline ends. Germline CDR1 SGHTA, CDR2 FQGNSA. This CDR3 is built from 13 residues. CDR3 in amino acids: CASSGMGYTEAFF. In DNA, the CDR3 is TGTGCCAGCAGCGGGATGGGGTACACTGAAGCTTTCTTT.

The J gene is TRBJ1-2, the V gene TRBV27; 9 bases agree with TRBD1. V shed 2 bases, J shed 5 bases, and the junction held 6 bases outside the gene matches. There are 15 residues in the CDR3. CDR1 MNHEY and CDR2 SMNVEV come from the germline V gene (reference sequence). CDR3: CASSLATGGSYGYTF. The CDR3, as DNA: TGTGCCAGCAGTTTAGCGACAGGGGGTAGTTATGGCTACACCTTC.

This sequence joins TRBV20-1 and TRBJ2-1; 12 bases line up with TRBD2. Germline values: CDR1 DFQATT, CDR2 SNEGSKA (reference sequence). The CDR3 contains 15 residues. With V trimmed by 4 bases and J by 7 bases, 8 bases remained unmatched. The CDR3 DNA sequence: TGCAGTGCTACGCTAGCGGGGGGGCTGAGAAATGAGCAGTTCTTC. Translation gives CSATLAGGLRNEQFF.

This rearrangement joins TRBV10-1 to TRBJ2-2, with TRBD2 as a possible D gene (5 bases). V was trimmed by 0 bases and J by 6 bases, leaving 14 bases between them. The CDR3 totals 16 residues. Germline CDR1 reads WNHNN; CDR2 reads SYGVQD (reference sequence). This CDR3 reads CASSESGRRSPGELFF. For the CDR3, the DNA is TGCGCCAGCAGTGAGTCCGGGCGGAGGTCCCCCGGGGAGCTGTTTTTT.

The rearrangement uses TRBV6-1 and TRBJ2-7; D unresolved. The germline V gene encodes CDR1 MNHNS and CDR2 SASEGT. Trimming cost V 4 bases and J 7 bases, with 17 bases left between them. The CDR3 extends over 14 amino acids. CDR3 amino acids: CASSAGPSVREQYF. The CDR3 nucleotides read TGTGCCAGCAGTGCCGGACCCTCCGTTCGAGAGCAGTACTTC.

V gene TRBV5-1 combines with J gene TRBJ1-5, with unresolved D. The CDR3 has 15 residues. Germline V gene sequence: CDR1 SGHRS, CDR2 YFSETQ. The V end was cut by 1 base, the J end by 1 base, with 9 bases between. Here the CDR3 reads CASSLWGESNQPQHF. CDR3 nucleotide sequence: TGCGCCAGCAGCTTGTGGGGTGAGAGCAATCAGCCCCAGCATTTT.

The chain uses TRBV6-1 and TRBJ1-4, with D unclear. The CDR3 extends over 15 amino acids. The V end lost 5 bases, the J end lost 0 bases, and 10 bases lay between the germline ends. The germline V gene encodes CDR1 MNHNS and CDR2 SASEGT. CDR3 protein: CASSLSGTTNEKLFF. As DNA, the CDR3 is TGTGCCAGCAGTCTGTCGGGAACAACTAATGAAAAACTGTTTTTT.

A few counts support this clonotype. The rearrangement uses TRBV27 and TRBJ1-1, with 10 bases aligning to TRBD1. The CDR3 runs 13 residues. Germline loops: CDR1 MNHEY, CDR2 SMNVEV (reference sequence). V lost 6 bases and J lost 7; bases outside the gene matches: 5. In DNA, the CDR3 is TGTGCCAGCAGACATGGACAGGGGGATGAAGCTTTCTTT. Its protein product is CASRHGQGDEAFF.

The V gene is TRBV30, the J gene TRBJ1-6, with TRBD1 identical over 7 bases. The CDR3 runs 14 residues. Germline V gene sequence: CDR1 GTSNPN, CDR2 SVGIG (reference sequence). The junction had 6 bases not matched to a gene; V was cut back by 7 bases and J by 3 bases. The chain's CDR3 is CAYRAGGYNSPLHF. CDR3 DNA: TGTGCCTACAGAGCAGGGGGCTATAATTCACCCCTCCACTTT.

V and J are TRBV11-2 and TRBJ2-1; TRBD2 agrees at 8 bases. J lost 5 bases, V lost 0 bases, and 12 bases had no gene match. Germline V gene data show CDR1 as SGHAT and CDR2 as FQNNGV. CDR3 length equals 18 residues. CDR3 in DNA: TGTGCCAGCAGCTTAGAAATAGCGGGGATTCTCTACAACAATGAGCAGTTCTTC. This translates into CASSLEIAGILYNNEQFF.

The chain joins TRBV19 to TRBJ1-5; D gene ambiguous. The CDR3 has 12 residues. The V gene lost 3 bases and the J gene lost 4 bases, with 4 bases spanning the gap. Germline CDR1 LNHDA, CDR2 SQIVND (reference sequence). The CDR3 coding sequence is TGTGCCAGTAGTATGAGTAATCAGCCCCAGCATTTT. Translated, it gives CASSMSNQPQHF.

The V and J genes are TRBV7-6 and TRBJ1-4; D might be TRBD1 (5 bases). V was cut by 5 bases and J by 15 bases, with 19 bases left in between. From germline, CDR1 is SGHVS and CDR2 FNYEAQ. This CDR3 comprises 13 residues. This CDR3 reads CASSPIERGSMFF. DNA for the CDR3: TGTGCCAGCAGCCCTATAGAACGGGGGTCGATGTTTTTT.

This clonotype was counted a few times. The V call is TRBV28, the J call TRBJ1-2; tentatively, D is TRBD1 (5 bases). From germline, CDR1 is MDHEN and CDR2 SYDVKM. The V and J ends lost 5 bases and 7 bases respectively, with 26 bases between them. The CDR3 extends over 17 amino acids. The CDR3 region is CASSGMWDPRAGFGYTF. CDR3 nucleotides: TGTGCCAGCAGTGGGATGTGGGACCCCCGGGCGGGCTTTGGCTACACCTTC.

This clonotype was seen more than once but under ten times. The chain carries TRBV7-9 and TRBJ2-5; perhaps TRBD2 as D (6 bases). Trimming removed 5 bases at V and 2 bases at J, with 18 bases between. CDR1 and CDR2 from the germline V gene are SEHNR and FQNEAQ (reference sequence). The CDR3 consists of 16 residues. CDR3 nucleotides: TGTGCCAGCAGCCCTGGTAGGGACTTCACTCAAGAGACCCAGTACTTC. This codes for CASSPGRDFTQETQYF.

The V call is TRBV7-8, the J call TRBJ2-2, with 9 bases lining up with TRBD1. V was clipped by 4 bases and J by 6 bases; unmatched bases: 15. Germline V gives CDR1 SGHVS, CDR2 FQNEAQ. The CDR3 has 18 residues. CDR3 protein: CASSYNRDRVRLAGELFF. CDR3 coding DNA: TGTGCCAGCAGCTACAACCGGGACAGGGTCAGGCTGGCCGGGGAGCTGTTTTTT.

The CDR3 sequence is CAITPGGDEKLFF. The CDR3 bases are TGTGCCATCACCCCAGGGGGCGATGAAAAACTGTTTTTT. This chain links TRBV10-3 with TRBJ1-4, with 8 bases lining up with TRBD1. Trimming cost V 7 bases and J 6 bases; bases outside gene matches: 4. Looked up from germline, CDR1 is ENHRY and CDR2 is SYGVKD. This CDR3 is built from 13 residues.

Turning to this clonotype: A junction end diverges from the germline sequence, so it may reflect a read error. The J gene is TRBJ1-5, the V gene TRBV20-1; 9 bases line up with TRBD1. This CDR3 has 17 residues. Germline CDR1 is DFQATT and CDR2 is SNEGSKA (reference sequence). The DNA for the CDR3 is TGCAGTGCTAGAGAGCGACAGGGGGGCCGGAGCAATCAGCTCCAGCATTTT. This translates into CSARERQGGRSNQLQHF.

The chain joins TRBV12-3 or TRBV12-4 to TRBJ1-1, with D maybe TRBD1 (5 bases). V lost 6 bases and J lost 7, with 15 bases in between. This CDR3 is built from 13 residues. For the CDR3, the DNA is TGTGCCAGCAGCCAACTAAAGGGGAGTGAAGCTTTCTTT. Encoded protein: CASSQLKGSEAFF.

The chain has TRBV2 and TRBJ2-2, with TRBD1 matching over 12 bases. V was clipped by 7 bases and J by 6 bases; unmatched bases: 3. Germline CDR1 and CDR2: SNHLY and FYNNEI. CDR3 length: 14 residues. This chain's CDR3 is CASKGQGASGELFF. Written as DNA, the CDR3 is TGTGCCAGCAAGGGACAGGGGGCGTCCGGGGAGCTGTTTTTT.

This chain joins TRBV5-1 and TRBJ1-1; the match to TRBD1 covers 9 bases. The germline gives CDR1 SGHRS, CDR2 YFSETQ. V shed 3 bases, J shed 1 base, and the junction held 7 bases outside the gene matches. The CDR3 length is 16 residues. The DNA of the CDR3 is TGCGCCAGCAGCTGGGTCGGGACAGGGTCGAACACTGAAGCTTTCTTT. Translation: CASSWVGTGSNTEAFF.

This chain uses TRBV6-1 with TRBJ2-7; TRBD2 might be the D (5 bases). From germline, CDR1 is MNHNS and CDR2 SASEGT. Trimming took 5 bases from V and 0 from J, leaving 17 bases between them. The length of the CDR3 is 16 residues. This CDR3 reads CASSLGLSPSSYEQYF. As DNA, the CDR3 is TGTGCCAGCAGTCTAGGACTTTCCCCGAGCTCCTACGAGCAGTACTTC.

The J gene is TRBJ1-2, the V gene TRBV11-2; no reliable D call. Deletions cut 1 base from V and 1 base from J, with 4 bases between. The CDR3 totals 13 residues. Germline assignment: CDR1 SGHAT and CDR2 FQNNGV. The CDR3 protein is CASSLGGNYGYTF. The CDR3 DNA reads TGTGCCAGCAGCTTAGGGGGTAACTATGGCTACACCTTC.

This clonotype came up a few times. The chain combines TRBV6-1 with TRBJ1-3, with D perhaps TRBD1 (6 bases). The V gene's germline CDR1 is MNHNS and CDR2 SASEGT. The CDR3 has 15 residues. The V and J ends lost 4 bases and 0 bases respectively, with 10 bases between them. CDR3 in amino acids: CASSVRGDSGNTIYF. The CDR3 nucleotides are TGTGCCAGCAGTGTTAGGGGGGACTCTGGAAACACCATATATTTT.